The 10 T cell receptor beta chains given below trace back to one sample, sequenced in a study of early T cells in non-severe SARS-CoV-2 infection (dated by TCRdb to about 2021). Library preparation employed 5' RACE. TCRdb shows the sequencer as NextSeq 500. TCRdb handled the public reads itself, with Q25 trimming in fastp and clone calling in MiXCR, and kept productive beta chains. Rows are combined by CDR3 protein, so each entry shows the most common genes and DNA. Within this sample are around 21,000 distinct CDR3 sequences, with under 5% of them counted one time only. Roughly 1.5% of the sample lies in the top ten. The sequencing sample was made of whole blood. These receptors came from an adult who was a healthcare worker with PCR-confirmed SARS-CoV-2 infection or an uninfected control (not recorded which).

The table lists this clonotype with many counts. This CDR3 reads CASSPGSVQETQYF. The CDR3 nucleotides are TGCGCCAGCAGCCCCGGATCCGTCCAAGAGACCCAGTACTTC. This chain links TRBV5-1 with TRBJ2-5; D is unclear. The V gene lost 4 bases and the J gene lost 1 base, with 11 bases spanning the gap. Per germline, CDR1 SGHRS and CDR2 YFSETQ. CDR3 length: 14 amino acids.

This clonotype was counted many times. CDR3 nucleotide sequence: TGCAGTGCTAAAACAGATAGGTCGGGACTAGCGGGCCACAATGAGCAGTTCTTC. The encoded protein is CSAKTDRSGLAGHNEQFF. The V and J genes are TRBV20-1 and TRBJ2-1; 12 bases agree with TRBD2. The germline V gene has CDR1 DFQATT and CDR2 SNEGSKA (reference sequence). The CDR3 is 18 amino acids. V shed 4 bases and J 5 bases; nucleotides not matched to a gene: 15.

The chain employs TRBV6-1 and TRBJ1-6, with no clear D. This CDR3 comprises 14 residues. Germline V gene lookup returns CDR1 MNHNS and CDR2 SASEGT. V shed 3 bases and J shed 7 bases, with 10 bases lying between them. The CDR3 bases are TGTGCCAGCAGTGAGCAGGTTACCAATTCACCCCTCCACTTT. It yields the protein CASSEQVTNSPLHF.

The chain links TRBV10-3 to TRBJ1-1, with no clear D. Germline V gene sequence: CDR1 ENHRY, CDR2 SYGVKD. V was clipped by 3 bases and J by 5 bases, with 16 bases between them. The CDR3 runs to 15 residues. CDR3 bases: TGTGCCATCAGTGACCGCCAAGGGAGGAGAACTGAAGCTTTCTTT. It yields the protein CAISDRQGRRTEAFF.

The V gene is TRBV7-2, the J gene TRBJ2-2; D gene uncertain. This CDR3 is 15 amino acids long. V was pared by 2 bases and J by 4 bases, with 11 bases between. From germline, CDR1 is SGHTA and CDR2 FQGNSA. CDR3 amino acids: CASSLLRQTTGELFF. CDR3 nucleotides: TGTGCCAGCAGCTTATTGAGGCAGACCACCGGGGAGCTGTTTTTT.

This clonotype came up a few times. The genes are TRBV4-3 and TRBJ2-2; 15 bases fit TRBD2. V trimming: 1 base; J trimming: 2 bases; junction bases outside the gene matches: 5. Germline-derived CDR1 and CDR2 are LGHNA and YSLEER. The CDR3 extends over 19 amino acids. Written as DNA, the CDR3 is TGCGCCAGCAGCCAAGGAGCGGGACTAGCGGGGGGAAACACCGGGGAGCTGTTTTTT. Amino acids: CASSQGAGLAGGNTGELFF.

At least ten counts were recorded for this clonotype. The chain is built from TRBV5-6 and TRBJ2-3; tentative D call: TRBD2 (5 bases). The CDR3 loop spans 17 amino acids. The V end lost 4 bases, the J end lost 4 bases, and 22 bases lay between the germline ends. The germline V gene encodes CDR1 SGHDT and CDR2 YYEEEE. The CDR3 loop reads CASSPLRRRRGSDTQYF. In DNA form, the CDR3 reads TGTGCCAGCAGCCCCTTGAGGCGGCGACGGGGTTCAGATACGCAGTATTTT.

This clonotype was found many times. The V gene is TRBV20-1, the J gene TRBJ2-1; no clear D. The CDR3 is made up of 15 amino acids. Trimming cost V 5 bases and J 5 bases, with 19 bases left between them. Looked up from germline, CDR1 is DFQATT and CDR2 is SNEGSKA (reference sequence). Written as DNA, the CDR3 is TGCAGTGCTCCCCCAGGCGGTTTTGCGAACAATGAGCAGTTCTTC. The encoded protein is CSAPPGGFANNEQFF.

V and J are TRBV18 and TRBJ1-2; no firm D call. Trimming left V 3 bases short and J 2 bases short, with 16 bases between. The CDR3 is 16 amino acids. The germline V gene has CDR1 KGHSH and CDR2 LQKENI. This CDR3 is CASSPFAGFNNYGYTF. The CDR3 DNA follows: TGTGCCAGCTCACCCTTTGCAGGATTTAACAACTATGGCTACACCTTC.

There are many counts of this clonotype. The chain links TRBV9 to TRBJ1-6; 7 positions match TRBD1. The CDR3 totals 16 residues. V lost 0 bases, J lost 7 bases, and 7 bases stayed unmatched. Looked up from germline, CDR1 is SGDLS and CDR2 is YYNGEE. Here the CDR3 DNA reads TGTGCCAGCAGCGTAGATCCGACAGGGCGCAATTCACCCCTCCACTTT. Protein product: CASSVDPTGRNSPLHF.